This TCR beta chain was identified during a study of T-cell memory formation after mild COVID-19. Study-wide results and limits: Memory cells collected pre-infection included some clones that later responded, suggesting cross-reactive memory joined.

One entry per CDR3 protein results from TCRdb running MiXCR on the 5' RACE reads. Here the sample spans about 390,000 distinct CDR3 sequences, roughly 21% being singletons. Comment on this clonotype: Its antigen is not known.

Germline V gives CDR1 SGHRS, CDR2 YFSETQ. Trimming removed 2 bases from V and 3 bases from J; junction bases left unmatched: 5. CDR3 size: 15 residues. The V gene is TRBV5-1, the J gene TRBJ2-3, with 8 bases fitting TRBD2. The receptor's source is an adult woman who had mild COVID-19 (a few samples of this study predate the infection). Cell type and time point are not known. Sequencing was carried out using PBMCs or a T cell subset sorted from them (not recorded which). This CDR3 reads CASSFTGTRTDTQYF. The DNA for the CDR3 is TGCGCCAGCAGCTTTACCGGGACTAGAACAGATACGCAGTATTTT.